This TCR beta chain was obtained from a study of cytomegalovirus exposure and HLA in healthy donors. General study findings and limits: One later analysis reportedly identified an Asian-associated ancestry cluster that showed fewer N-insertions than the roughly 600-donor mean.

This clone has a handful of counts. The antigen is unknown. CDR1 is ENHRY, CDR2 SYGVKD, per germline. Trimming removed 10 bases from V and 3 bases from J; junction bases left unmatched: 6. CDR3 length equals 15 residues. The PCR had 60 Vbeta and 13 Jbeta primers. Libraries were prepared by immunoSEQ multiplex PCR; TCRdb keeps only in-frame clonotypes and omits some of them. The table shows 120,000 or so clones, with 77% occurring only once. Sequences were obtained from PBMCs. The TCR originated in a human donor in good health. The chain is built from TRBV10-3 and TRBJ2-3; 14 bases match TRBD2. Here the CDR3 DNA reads TGTGCCACGGGACTAGCGGGAGAAATTACAGATACGCAGTATTTT. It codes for CATGLAGEITDTQYF.